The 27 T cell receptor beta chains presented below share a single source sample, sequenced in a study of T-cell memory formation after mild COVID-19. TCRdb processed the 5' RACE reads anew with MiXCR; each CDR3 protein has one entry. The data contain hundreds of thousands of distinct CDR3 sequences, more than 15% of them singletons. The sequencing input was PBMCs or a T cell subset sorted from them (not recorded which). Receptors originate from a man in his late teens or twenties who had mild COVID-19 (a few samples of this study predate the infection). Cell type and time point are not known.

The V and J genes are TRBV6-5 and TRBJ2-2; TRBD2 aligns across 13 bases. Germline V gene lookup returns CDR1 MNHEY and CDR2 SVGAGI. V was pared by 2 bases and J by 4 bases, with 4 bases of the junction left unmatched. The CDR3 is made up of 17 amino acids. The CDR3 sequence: CASSYTSGGVSTGELFF. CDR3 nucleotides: TGTGCCAGCAGTTACACTAGCGGGGGGGTATCCACCGGGGAGCTGTTTTTT.

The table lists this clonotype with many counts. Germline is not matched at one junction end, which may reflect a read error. DNA of the CDR3: TGTGCCAGCAGTGTGGGTGCCCAAAAGACCCAGTACTTC. Its translation is CASSVGAQKTQYF. The J gene is TRBJ2-5, the V gene TRBV27; D gene uncertain. CDR3 length: 13 residues. In germline, CDR1 is MNHEY, CDR2 SMNVEV (reference sequence).

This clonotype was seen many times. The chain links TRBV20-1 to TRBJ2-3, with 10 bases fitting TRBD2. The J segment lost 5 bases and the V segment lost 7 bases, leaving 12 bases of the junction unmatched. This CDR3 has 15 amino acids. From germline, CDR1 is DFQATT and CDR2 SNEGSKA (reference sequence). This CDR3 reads CSGGRSGGAGDTQYF. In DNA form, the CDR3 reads TGCAGTGGTGGGCGGAGCGGGGGGGCAGGAGATACGCAGTATTTT.

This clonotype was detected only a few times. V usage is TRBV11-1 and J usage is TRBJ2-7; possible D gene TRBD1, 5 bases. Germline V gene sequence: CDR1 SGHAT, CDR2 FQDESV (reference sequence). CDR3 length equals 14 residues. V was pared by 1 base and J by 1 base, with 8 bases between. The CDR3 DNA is TGTGCCAGCAGCTTAGAAACAGGTTCCTACGAGCAGTACGTC. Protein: CASSLETGSYEQYV.

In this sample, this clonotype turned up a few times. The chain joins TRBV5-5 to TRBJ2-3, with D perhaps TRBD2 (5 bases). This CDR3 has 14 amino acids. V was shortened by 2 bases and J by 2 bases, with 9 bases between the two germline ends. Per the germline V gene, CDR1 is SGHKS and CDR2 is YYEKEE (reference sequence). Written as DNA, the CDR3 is TGTGCCAGCAGCTTTGAGGGCTTCACAGATACGCAGTATTTT. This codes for CASSFEGFTDTQYF.

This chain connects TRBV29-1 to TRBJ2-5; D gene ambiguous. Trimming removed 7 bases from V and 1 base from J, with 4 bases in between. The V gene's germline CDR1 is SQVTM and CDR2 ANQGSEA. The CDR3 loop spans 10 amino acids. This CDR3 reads CSARQETQYF. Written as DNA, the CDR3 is TGCAGCGCCCGCCAAGAGACCCAGTACTTC.

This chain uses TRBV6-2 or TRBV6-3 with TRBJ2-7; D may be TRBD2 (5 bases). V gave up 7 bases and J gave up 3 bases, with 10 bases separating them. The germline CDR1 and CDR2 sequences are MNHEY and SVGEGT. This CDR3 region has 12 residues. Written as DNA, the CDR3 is TGTGCCAGCATGTCTAGCATCTACGAGCAGTACGTC. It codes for CASMSSIYEQYV.

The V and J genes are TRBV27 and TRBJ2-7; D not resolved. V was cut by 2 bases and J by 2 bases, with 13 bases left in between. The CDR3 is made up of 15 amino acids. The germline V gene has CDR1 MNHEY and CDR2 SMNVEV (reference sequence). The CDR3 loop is CASSLKGPSAYEQYF. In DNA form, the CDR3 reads TGTGCCAGCAGTTTAAAAGGGCCCAGCGCCTACGAGCAGTACTTC.

CDR3 DNA sequence: TGTGCCAGCAGCTTGGGGCCGGGGAAGGGCAATACCTACGAGCAGTACTTC. The encoded protein is CASSLGPGKGNTYEQYF. This chain uses TRBV5-6 with TRBJ2-7, with D perhaps TRBD2 (5 bases). Trimming removed 0 bases at V and 2 bases at J, with 18 bases between. The CDR3 has 17 amino acids. Germline CDR1 SGHDT, CDR2 YYEEEE.

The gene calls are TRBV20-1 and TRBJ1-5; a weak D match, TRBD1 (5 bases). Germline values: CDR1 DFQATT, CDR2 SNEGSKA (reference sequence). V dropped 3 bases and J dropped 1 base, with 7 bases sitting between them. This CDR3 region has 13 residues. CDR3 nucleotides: TGCAGTGCTAGGACAGAGAGCAATCAGCCCCAGCATTTT. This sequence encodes CSARTESNQPQHF.

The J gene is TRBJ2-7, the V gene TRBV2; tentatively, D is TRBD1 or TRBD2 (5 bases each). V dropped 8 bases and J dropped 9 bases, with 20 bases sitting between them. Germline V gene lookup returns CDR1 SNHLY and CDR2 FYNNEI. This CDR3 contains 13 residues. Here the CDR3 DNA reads TGTGCCAGCCAGTACCTGGGGGAATTTAGGCAGTACGTC. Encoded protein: CASQYLGEFRQYV.

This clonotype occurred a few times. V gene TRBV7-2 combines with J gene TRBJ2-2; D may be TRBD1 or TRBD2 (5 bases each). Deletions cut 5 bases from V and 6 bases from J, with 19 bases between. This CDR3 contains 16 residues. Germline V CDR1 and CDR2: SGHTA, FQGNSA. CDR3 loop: CASSPRYVGTAGELFF. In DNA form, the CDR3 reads TGTGCCAGCAGCCCTAGATATGTCGGGACGGCCGGGGAGCTGTTTTTT.

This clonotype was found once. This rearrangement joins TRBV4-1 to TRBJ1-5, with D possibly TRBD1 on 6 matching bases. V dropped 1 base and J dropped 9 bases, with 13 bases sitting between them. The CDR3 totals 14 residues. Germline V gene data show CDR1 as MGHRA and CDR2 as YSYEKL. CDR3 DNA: TGCGCCAGCAGCCAAGGGGGGGCTTCTCGGCCCCAGCATTTT. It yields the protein CASSQGGASRPQHF.

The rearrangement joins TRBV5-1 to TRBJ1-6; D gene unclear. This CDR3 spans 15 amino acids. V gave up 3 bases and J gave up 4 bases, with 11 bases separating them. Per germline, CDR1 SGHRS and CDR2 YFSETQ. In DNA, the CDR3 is TGCGCCAGCAGCTCATCACTTGATTATAATTCACCCCTCCACTTT. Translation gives CASSSSLDYNSPLHF.

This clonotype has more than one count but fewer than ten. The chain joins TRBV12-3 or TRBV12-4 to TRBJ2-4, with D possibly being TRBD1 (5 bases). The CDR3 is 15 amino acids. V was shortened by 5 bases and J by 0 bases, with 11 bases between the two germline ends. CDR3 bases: TGTGCCAGCAGTCAGGAGACAGTAGCCAAAAACATTCAGTACTTC. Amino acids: CASSQETVAKNIQYF.

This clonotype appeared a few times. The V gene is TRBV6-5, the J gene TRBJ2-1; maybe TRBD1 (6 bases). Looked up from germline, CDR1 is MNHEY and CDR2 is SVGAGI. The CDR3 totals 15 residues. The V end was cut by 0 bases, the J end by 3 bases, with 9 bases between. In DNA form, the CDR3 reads TGTGCCAGCAGTTACTCACCAGGGGACTACAATGAGCAGTTCTTC. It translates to CASSYSPGDYNEQFF.

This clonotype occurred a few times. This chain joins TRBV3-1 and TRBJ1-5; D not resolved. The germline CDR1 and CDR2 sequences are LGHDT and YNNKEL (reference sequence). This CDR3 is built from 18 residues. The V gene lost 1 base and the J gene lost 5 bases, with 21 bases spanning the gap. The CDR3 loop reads CASSQGVIRRISYQPQHF. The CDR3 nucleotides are TGTGCCAGCAGCCAAGGGGTAATCAGGAGGATATCGTATCAGCCCCAGCATTTT.

This CDR3 reads CASSPGAAYSNQPQHF. The CDR3 DNA reads as TGTGCCAGCTCACCAGGGGCAGCTTATAGCAATCAGCCCCAGCATTTT. This chain uses TRBV18 with TRBJ1-5, with TRBD1 as a possible D gene (5 bases). V was shortened by 2 bases and J by 0 bases, with 11 bases between the two germline ends. The length of the CDR3 is 16 residues. Germline lookup yields CDR1 KGHSH and CDR2 LQKENI. Looking up the rest from reference TRBV18 and TRBJ1-5 gives the full variable domain: NAGVMQNPRHLVRRRGQEARLRCSPMKGHSHVYWYRQLPEEGLKFMVYLQKENIIDESGMPKERFSAEFPKEGPSILRIQQVVRGDSAAYFCASSPGAAYSNQPQHFGDGTRLSIL.

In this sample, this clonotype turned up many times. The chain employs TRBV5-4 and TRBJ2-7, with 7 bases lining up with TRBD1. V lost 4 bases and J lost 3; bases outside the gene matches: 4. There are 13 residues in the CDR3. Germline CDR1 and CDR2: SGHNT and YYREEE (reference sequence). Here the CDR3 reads CASSIRDSYEQYF. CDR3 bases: TGTGCCAGCAGCATCCGGGACAGCTACGAGCAGTACTTC.

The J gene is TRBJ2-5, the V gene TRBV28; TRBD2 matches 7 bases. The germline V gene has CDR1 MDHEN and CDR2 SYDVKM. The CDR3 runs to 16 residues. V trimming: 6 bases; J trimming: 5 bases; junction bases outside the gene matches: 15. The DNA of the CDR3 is TGTGCCAGCAGGGACCTCTCTAGCGGTGGGGGGGAGACCCAGTACTTC. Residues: CASRDLSSGGGETQYF.

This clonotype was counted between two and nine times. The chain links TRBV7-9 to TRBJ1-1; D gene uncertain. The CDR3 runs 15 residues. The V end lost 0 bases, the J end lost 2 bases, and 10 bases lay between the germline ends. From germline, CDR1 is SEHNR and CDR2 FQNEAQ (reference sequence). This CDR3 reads CASSLATGDNTEAFF. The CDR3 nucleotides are TGTGCCAGCAGCTTAGCGACCGGAGACAACACTGAAGCTTTCTTT.

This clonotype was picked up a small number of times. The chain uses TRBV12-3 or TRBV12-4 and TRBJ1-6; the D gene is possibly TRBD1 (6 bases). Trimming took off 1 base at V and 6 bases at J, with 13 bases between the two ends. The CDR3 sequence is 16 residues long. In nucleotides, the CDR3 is TGTGCCAGCAGTTTAGGCGGGACAAGGGCTAATTCACCCCTCCACTTT. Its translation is CASSLGGTRANSPLHF.

CDR3 sequence (DNA): TGTGCCAGCAGCGCCCAGATAGTAGAGGAGGGGTATAATTCACCCCTCCACTTT. This translates into CASSAQIVEEGYNSPLHF. The gene calls are TRBV11-2 and TRBJ1-6; weak D call: TRBD1 (5 bases). The CDR3 spans 18 residues. Per germline, CDR1 SGHAT and CDR2 FQNNGV. V was shortened by 5 bases and J by 4 bases, with 21 bases between the two germline ends.

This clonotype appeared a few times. CDR3 bases: TGCAGCGTTGAAGATGTCAAGGGGGGCAACAATGAGCAGTTCTTC. Protein product: CSVEDVKGGNNEQFF. The V call is TRBV29-1, the J call TRBJ2-1; the D call may be TRBD1 or TRBD2 (6 bases each). Between the trimmed V and J ends, which lost 0 bases and 5 bases, there was a span of 14 bases. The CDR3 consists of 15 residues. Per the germline V gene, CDR1 is SQVTM and CDR2 is ANQGSEA.

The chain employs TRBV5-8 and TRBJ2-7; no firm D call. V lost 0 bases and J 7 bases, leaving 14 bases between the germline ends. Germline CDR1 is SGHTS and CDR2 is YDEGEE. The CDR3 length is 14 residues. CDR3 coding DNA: TGTGCCAGCAGCTTGGGCCGGACCCCTAGAGAGCAGTACGTC. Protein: CASSLGRTPREQYV.

In DNA form, the CDR3 reads TGTGCCAGCAGACGTAACAGGGGCCGGGAGCTGTTTTTT. This encodes CASRRNRGRELFF. The chain is built from TRBV6-5 and TRBJ2-2; 7 bases line up with TRBD1. Germline CDR1 is MNHEY and CDR2 is SVGAGI. V lost 6 bases and J lost 9; bases outside the gene matches: 7. CDR3 size: 13 residues.

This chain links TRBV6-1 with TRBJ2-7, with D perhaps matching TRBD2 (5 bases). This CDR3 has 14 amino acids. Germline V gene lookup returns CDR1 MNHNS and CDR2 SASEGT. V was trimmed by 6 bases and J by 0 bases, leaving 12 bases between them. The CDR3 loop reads CASSADWGSYEQYV. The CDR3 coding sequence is TGTGCCAGCAGCGCGGACTGGGGCTCCTACGAGCAGTACGTC.